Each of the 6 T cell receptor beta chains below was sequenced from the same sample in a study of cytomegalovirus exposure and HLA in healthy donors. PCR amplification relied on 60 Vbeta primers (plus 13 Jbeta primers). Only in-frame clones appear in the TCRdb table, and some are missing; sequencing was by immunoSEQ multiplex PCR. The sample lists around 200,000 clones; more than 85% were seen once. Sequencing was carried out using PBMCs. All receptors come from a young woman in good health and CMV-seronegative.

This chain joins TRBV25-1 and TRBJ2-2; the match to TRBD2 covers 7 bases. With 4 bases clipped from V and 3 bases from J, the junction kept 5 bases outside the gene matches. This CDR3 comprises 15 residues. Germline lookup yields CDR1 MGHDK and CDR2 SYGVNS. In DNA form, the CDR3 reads TGTGCCAGCAGTGCCAGACGGGGGGACACCGGGGAGCTGTTTTTT. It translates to CASSARRGDTGELFF. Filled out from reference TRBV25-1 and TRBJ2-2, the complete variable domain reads EADIYQTPRYLVIGTGKKITLECSQTMGHDKMYWYQQDPGMELHLIHYSYGVNSTEKGDLSSESTVSRIRTEHFPLTLESARPSHTSQYLCASSARRGDTGELFFGEGSRLTVL.

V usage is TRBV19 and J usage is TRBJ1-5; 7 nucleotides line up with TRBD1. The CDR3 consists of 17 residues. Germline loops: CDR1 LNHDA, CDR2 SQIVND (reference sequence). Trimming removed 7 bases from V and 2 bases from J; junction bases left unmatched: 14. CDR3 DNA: TGTGCCAGTACAGACAGGGAGTTGTACGGCGGCAATCAGCCCCAGCATTTT. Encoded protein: CASTDRELYGGNQPQHF.

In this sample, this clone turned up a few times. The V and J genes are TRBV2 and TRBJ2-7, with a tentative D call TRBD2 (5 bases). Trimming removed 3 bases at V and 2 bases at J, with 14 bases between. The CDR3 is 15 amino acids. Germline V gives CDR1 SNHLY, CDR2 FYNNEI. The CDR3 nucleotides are TGTGCCAGCAGTGACATCGCGGGTGGAACCTACGAGCAGTACTTC. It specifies CASSDIAGGTYEQYF. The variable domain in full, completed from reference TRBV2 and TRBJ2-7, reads EPEVTQTPSHQVTQMGQEVILRCVPISNHLYFYWYRQILGQKVEFLVSFYNNEISEKSEIFDDQFSVERPDGSNFTLKIRSTKLEDSAMYFCASSDIAGGTYEQYFGPGTRLTVT.

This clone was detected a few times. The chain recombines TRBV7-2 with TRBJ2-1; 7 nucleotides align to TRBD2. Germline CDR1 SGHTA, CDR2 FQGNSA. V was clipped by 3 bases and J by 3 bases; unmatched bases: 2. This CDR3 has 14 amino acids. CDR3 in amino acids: CASSFGGSYNEQFF. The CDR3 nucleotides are TGTGCCAGCAGCTTCGGCGGGAGCTACAATGAGCAGTTCTTC.

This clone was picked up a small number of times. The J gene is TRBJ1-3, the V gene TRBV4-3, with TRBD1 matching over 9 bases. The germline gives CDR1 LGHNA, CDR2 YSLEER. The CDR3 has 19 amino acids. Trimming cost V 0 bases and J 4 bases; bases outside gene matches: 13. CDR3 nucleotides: TGCGCCAGCAGCCAAGATCTCATATTGACAGGGGGTTTCGGAAACACCATATATTTT. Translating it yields CASSQDLILTGGFGNTIYF.

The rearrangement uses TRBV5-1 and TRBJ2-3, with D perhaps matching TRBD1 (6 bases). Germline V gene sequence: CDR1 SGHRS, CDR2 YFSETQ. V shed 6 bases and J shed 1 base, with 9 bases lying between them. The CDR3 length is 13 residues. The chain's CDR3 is CASNRDGTDTQYF. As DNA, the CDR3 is TGCGCCAGCAACAGGGATGGCACAGATACGCAGTATTTT. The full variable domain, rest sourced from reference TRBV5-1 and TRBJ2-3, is KAGVTQTPRYLIKTRGQQVTLSCSPISGHRSVSWYQQTPGQGLQFLFEYFSETQRNKGNFPGRFSGRQFSNSRSEMNVSTLELGDSALYLCASNRDGTDTQYFGPGTRLTVL.